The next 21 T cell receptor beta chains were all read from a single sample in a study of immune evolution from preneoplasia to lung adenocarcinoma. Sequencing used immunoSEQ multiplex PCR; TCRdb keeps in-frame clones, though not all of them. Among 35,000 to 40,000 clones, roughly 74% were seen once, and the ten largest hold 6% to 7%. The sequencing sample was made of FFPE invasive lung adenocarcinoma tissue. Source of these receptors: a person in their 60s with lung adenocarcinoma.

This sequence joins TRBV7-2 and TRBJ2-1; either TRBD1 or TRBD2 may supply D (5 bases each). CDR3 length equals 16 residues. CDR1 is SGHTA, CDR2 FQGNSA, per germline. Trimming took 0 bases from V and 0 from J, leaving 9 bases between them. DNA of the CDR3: TGTGCCAGCAGCTTAGCGGCCGGGGCCTCCTACAATGAGCAGTTCTTC. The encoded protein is CASSLAAGASYNEQFF. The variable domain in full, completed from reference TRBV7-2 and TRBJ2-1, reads GAGVSQSPSNKVTEKGKDVELRCDPISGHTALYWYRQSLGQGLEFLIYFQGNSAPDKSGLPSDRFSAERTGGSVSTLTIQRTQQEDSAVYLCASSLAAGASYNEQFFGPGTRLTVL.

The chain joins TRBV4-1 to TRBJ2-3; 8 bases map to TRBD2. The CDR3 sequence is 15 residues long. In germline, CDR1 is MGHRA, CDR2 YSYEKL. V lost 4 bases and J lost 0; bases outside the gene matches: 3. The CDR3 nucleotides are TGCGCCAGCAGCCCCCGGGGGGGGAGCACAGATACGCAGTATTTT. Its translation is CASSPRGGSTDTQYF.

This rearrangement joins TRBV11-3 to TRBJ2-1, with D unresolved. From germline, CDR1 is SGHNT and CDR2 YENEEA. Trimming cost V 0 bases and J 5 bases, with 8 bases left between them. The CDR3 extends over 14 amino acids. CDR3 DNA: TGTGCCAGCAGCTTAGATCTGTTAAACAATGAGCAGTTCTTC. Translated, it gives CASSLDLLNNEQFF.

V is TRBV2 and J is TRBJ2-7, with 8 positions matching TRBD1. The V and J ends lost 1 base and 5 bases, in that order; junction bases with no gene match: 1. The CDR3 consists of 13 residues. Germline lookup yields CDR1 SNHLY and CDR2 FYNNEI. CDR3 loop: CASSEDRGNEQYF. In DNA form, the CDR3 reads TGTGCCAGCAGTGAAGACAGGGGGAACGAGCAGTACTTC.

The CDR3 sequence: CSVAGTDTQYF. The CDR3 DNA sequence: TGCAGCGTTGCGGGGACAGATACGCAGTATTTT. The chain employs TRBV29-1 and TRBJ2-3; tentatively, D is TRBD2 (5 bases). V lost 4 bases and J lost 3, with 5 bases in between. Germline V gene lookup returns CDR1 SQVTM and CDR2 ANQGSEA. There are 11 residues in the CDR3.

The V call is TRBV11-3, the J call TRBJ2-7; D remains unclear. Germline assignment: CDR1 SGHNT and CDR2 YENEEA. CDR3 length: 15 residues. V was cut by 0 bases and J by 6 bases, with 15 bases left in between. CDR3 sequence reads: CASSLEGFRPFEQYF. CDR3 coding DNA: TGTGCCAGCAGCTTAGAAGGTTTTCGGCCTTTCGAGCAGTACTTC.

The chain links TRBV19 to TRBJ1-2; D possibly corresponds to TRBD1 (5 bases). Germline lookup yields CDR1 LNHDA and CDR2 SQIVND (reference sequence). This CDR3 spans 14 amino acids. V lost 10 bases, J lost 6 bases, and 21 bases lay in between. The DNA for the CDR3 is TGTGCCACCCAGTCGAGCGTCGGGGGGAATGGCTACACCTTC. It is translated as CATQSSVGGNGYTF. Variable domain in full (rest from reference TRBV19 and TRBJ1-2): DGGITQSPKYLFRKEGQNVTLSCEQNLNHDAMYWYRQDPGQGLRLIYYSQIVNDFQKGDIAEGYSVSREKKESFPLTVTSAQKNPTAFYLCATQSSVGGNGYTFGSGTRLTVV.

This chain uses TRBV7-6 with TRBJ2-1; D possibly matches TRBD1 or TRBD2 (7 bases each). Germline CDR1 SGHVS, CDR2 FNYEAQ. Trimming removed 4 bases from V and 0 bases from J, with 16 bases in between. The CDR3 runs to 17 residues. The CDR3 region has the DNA TGTGCCAGCAGCTCGAGACAGGGCGGGAGCTCCTACAATGAGCAGTTCTTC. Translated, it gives CASSSRQGGSSYNEQFF.

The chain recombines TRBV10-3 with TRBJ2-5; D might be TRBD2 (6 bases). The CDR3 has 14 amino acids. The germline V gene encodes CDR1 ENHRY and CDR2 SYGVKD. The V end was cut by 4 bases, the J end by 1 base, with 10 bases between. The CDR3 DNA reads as TGTGCCATCAGTGTTGGAGGGAGCCAAGAGACCCAGTACTTC. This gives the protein CAISVGGSQETQYF.

The CDR3 loop is CAWSKAGGGRYTGELFF. CDR3 nucleotides: TGTGCCTGGAGTAAAGCGGGAGGAGGGCGGTACACCGGGGAGCTGTTTTTT. V gene TRBV30 combines with J gene TRBJ2-2; 9 nucleotides line up with TRBD2. The CDR3 length is 17 residues. Trimming cost V 2 bases and J 3 bases; bases outside gene matches: 10. Germline values: CDR1 GTSNPN, CDR2 SVGIG (reference sequence).

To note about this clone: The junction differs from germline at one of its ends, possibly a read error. The CDR3, as DNA: TGTGCCAGCAGTTCGGTTCTGGCCCCGGCTCGGGGTTTT. Residues: CASSSVLAPARGF. This rearrangement joins TRBV28 to TRBJ2-3, with D possibly being TRBD2 (5 bases). CDR1 is MDHEN, CDR2 SYDVKM, per germline. The CDR3 covers 13 residues.

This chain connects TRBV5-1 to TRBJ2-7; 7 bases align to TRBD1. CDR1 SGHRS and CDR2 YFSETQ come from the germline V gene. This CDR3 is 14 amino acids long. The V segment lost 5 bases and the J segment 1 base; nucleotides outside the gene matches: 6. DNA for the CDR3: TGCGCCAGCAGTCTGCAGGGGGAATCCTACGAGCAGTACTTC. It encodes CASSLQGESYEQYF.

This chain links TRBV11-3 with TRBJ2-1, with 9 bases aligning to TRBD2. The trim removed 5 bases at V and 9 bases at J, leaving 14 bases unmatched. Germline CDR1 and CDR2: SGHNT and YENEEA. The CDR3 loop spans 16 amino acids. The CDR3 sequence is CASSPRASSGELEQFF. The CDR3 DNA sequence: TGTGCCAGCAGCCCCCGGGCGTCTAGCGGGGAACTTGAGCAGTTCTTC.

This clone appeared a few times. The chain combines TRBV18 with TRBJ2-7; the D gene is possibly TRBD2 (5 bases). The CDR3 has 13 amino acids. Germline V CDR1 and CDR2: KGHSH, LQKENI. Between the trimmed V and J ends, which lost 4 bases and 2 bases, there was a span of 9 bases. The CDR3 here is CASSLGDTYEQYF. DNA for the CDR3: TGTGCCAGCTCACTCGGGGATACCTACGAGCAGTACTTC.

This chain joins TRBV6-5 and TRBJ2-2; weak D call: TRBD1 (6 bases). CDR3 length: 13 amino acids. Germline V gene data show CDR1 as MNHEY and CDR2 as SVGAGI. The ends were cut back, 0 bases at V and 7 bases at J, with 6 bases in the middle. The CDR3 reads CASSYSRGGELFF. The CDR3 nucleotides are TGTGCCAGCAGTTACTCCAGGGGCGGGGAGCTGTTTTTT.

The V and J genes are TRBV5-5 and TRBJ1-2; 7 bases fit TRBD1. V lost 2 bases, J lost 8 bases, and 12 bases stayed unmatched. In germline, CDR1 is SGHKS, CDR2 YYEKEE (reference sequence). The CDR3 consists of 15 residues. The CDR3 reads CASSLRPHTGDGYTF. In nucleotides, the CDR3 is TGTGCCAGCAGCTTACGACCGCATACAGGGGACGGCTACACCTTC.

Here the CDR3 reads CASSPGHSGINKNIQYF. DNA for the CDR3: TGCGCCAGCAGCCCAGGACATAGCGGGATCAACAAAAACATTCAGTACTTC. The chain employs TRBV5-1 and TRBJ2-4; 8 nucleotides line up with TRBD2. The junction had 12 bases not matched to a gene; V was cut back by 4 bases and J by 3 bases. Germline loops: CDR1 SGHRS, CDR2 YFSETQ. The CDR3 sequence is 17 residues long. Using reference TRBV5-1 and TRBJ2-4 for the parts outside the CDR3, the full variable domain is KAGVTQTPRYLIKTRGQQVTLSCSPISGHRSVSWYQQTPGQGLQFLFEYFSETQRNKGNFPGRFSGRQFSNSRSEMNVSTLELGDSALYLCASSPGHSGINKNIQYFGAGTRLSVL.

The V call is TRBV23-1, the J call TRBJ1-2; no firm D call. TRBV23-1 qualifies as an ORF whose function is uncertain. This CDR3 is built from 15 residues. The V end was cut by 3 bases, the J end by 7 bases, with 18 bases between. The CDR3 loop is CASSHLTGQACGYTF. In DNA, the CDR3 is TGCGCCAGCAGTCACCTCACCGGCCAGGCTTGTGGCTACACCTTC.

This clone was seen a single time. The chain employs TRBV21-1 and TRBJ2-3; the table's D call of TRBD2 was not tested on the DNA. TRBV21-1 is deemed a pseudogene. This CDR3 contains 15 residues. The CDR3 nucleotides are TGTGCCAGCAGCAAAAGACTAGCTGGCACAGATACGCAGTATTTT. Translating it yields CASSKRLAGTDTQYF.

The CDR3 DNA reads as TGTGCTAGTGGTTCGGGGGTCACACAGGGTGCCGGGGAGCTGTTTTTT. The encoded protein is CASGSGVTQGAGELFF. The chain combines TRBV12-5 with TRBJ2-2, with D tentatively TRBD1 or TRBD2 (6 bases each). This CDR3 contains 16 residues. Germline V CDR1 and CDR2: LGHNT, FRNRAP. The germline V and J ends were trimmed by 4 bases and 6 bases, with 18 bases remaining between them. Full variable domain (outside the CDR3, taken from reference TRBV12-5 and TRBJ2-2): DARVTQTPRHKVTEMGQEVTMRCQPILGHNTVFWYRQTMMQGLELLAYFRNRAPLDDSGMPKDRFSAEMPDATLATLKIQPSEPRDSAVYFCASGSGVTQGAGELFFGEGSRLTVL.

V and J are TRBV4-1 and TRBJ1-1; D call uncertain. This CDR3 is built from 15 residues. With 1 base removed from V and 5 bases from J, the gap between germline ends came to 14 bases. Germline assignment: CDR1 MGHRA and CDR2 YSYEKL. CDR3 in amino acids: CASSQVYGVKTEAFF. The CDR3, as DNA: TGCGCCAGCAGCCAAGTTTACGGGGTAAAAACTGAAGCTTTCTTT.